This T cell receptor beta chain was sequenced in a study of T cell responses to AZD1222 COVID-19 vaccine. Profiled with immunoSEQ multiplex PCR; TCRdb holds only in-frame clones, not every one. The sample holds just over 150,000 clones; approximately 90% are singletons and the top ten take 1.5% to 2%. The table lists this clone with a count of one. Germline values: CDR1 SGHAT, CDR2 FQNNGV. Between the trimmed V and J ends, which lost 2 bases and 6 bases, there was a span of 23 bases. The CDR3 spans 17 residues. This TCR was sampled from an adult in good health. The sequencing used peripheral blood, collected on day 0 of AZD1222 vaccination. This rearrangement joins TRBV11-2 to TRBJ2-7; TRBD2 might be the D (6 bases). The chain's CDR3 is CASSLWGVGREVGEQYF. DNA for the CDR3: TGTGCCAGCAGCTTATGGGGGGTTGGAAGGGAAGTAGGCGAGCAGTACTTC.